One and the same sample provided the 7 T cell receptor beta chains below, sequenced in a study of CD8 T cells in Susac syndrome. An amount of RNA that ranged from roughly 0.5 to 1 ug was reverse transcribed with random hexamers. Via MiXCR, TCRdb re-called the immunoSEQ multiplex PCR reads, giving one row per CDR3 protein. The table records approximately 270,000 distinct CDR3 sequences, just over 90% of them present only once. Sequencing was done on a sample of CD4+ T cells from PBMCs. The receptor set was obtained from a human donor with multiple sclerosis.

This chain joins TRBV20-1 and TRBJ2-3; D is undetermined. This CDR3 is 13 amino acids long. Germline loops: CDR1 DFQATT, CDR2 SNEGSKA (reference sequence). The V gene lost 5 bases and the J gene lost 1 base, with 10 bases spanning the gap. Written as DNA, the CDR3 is TGCAGTGCTTTTAAAGGAGGCACAGATACGCAGTATTTT. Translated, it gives CSAFKGGTDTQYF.

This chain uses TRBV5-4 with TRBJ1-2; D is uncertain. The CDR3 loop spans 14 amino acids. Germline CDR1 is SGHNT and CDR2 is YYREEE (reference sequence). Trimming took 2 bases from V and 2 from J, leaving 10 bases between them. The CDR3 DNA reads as TGTGCCAGCAGCTTCCCGGGGAGCAACTATGGCTACACCTTC. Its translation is CASSFPGSNYGYTF.

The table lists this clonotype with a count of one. DNA for the CDR3: TGTGCCAGCAGAACTCACGGGGACCTAGGGGGGGAGCTGTTTTTT. Translating it yields CASRTHGDLGGELFF. This chain joins TRBV27 and TRBJ2-2; D possibly uses TRBD1 or TRBD2 (5 bases each). The CDR3 is 15 residues long. Germline V gene lookup returns CDR1 MNHEY and CDR2 SMNVEV (reference sequence). The ends were cut back, 6 bases at V and 8 bases at J, with 19 bases in the middle.

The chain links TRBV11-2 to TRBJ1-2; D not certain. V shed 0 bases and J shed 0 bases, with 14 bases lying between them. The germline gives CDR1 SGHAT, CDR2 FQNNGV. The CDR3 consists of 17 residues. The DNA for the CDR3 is TGTGCCAGCAGCTTAGAGATAGTAGACGGCCCTAACTATGGCTACACCTTC. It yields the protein CASSLEIVDGPNYGYTF.

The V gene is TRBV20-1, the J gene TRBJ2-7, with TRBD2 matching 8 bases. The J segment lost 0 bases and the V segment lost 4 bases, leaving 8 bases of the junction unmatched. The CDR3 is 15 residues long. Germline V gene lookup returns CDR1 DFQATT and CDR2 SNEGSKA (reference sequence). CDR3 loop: CSATYPGGISYEQYF. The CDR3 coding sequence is TGCAGTGCTACCTACCCGGGGGGGATCTCCTACGAGCAGTACTTC.

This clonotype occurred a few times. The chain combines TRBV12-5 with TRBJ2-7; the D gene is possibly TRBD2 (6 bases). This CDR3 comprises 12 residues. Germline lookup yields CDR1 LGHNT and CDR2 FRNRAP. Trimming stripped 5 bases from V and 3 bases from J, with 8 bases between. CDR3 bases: TGTGCTAGTGGTCGGGACTTCTACGAGCAGTACGTC. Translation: CASGRDFYEQYV.

The CDR3 is CASSRTGREAKNIQYF. The CDR3 DNA sequence: TGTGCCAGCAGCCGGACGGGTCGAGAGGCCAAAAACATTCAGTACTTC. The rearrangement joins TRBV11-3 to TRBJ2-4; D is ambiguous. CDR3 length equals 16 residues. Trimming stripped 5 bases from V and 1 base from J, with 15 bases between. Per germline, CDR1 SGHNT and CDR2 YENEEA.